This T cell receptor (beta chain) was identified during a study of T cells in Graves' hyperthyroidism and ophthalmopathy. What was amplified from RNA transcripts were TCR beta CDR3 regions. The TCR CDR3 was amplified in a first-round RT-PCR using the HTBI primer set. Using its own MiXCR run on the multiplex PCR reads, TCRdb lists one record per CDR3 protein. The table has 500,000 to 550,000 distinct CDR3 sequences, 20% to 25% seen once. V shed 5 bases and J 2 bases; nucleotides not matched to a gene: 8. Germline V gene lookup returns CDR1 SGHTA and CDR2 FQGNSA. The CDR3 is made up of 15 amino acids. The rearrangement links TRBV7-2 to TRBJ2-7, with 8 bases aligning to TRBD1. Sequenced input: blood. The clonotype was recovered from a man younger than 30 with Graves' hyperthyroidism. CDR3 in amino acids: CASSTRQGIAYEQYF. CDR3 DNA: TGTGCCAGCAGCACCCGACAGGGGATCGCCTACGAGCAGTACTTC.